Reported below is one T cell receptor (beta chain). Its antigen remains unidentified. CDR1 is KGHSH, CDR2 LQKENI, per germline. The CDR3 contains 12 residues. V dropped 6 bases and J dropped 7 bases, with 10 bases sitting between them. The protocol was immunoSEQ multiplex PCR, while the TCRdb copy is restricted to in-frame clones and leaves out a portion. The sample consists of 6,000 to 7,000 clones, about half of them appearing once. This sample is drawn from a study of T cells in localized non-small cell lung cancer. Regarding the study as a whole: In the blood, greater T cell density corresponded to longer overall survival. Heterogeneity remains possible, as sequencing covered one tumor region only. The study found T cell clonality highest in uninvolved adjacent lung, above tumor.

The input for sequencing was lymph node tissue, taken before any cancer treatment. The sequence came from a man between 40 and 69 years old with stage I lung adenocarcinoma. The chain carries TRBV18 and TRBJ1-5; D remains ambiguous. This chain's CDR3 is CASSPDRQPQHF. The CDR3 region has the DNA TGTGCCAGCTCCCCGGATAGGCAGCCCCAGCATTTT.